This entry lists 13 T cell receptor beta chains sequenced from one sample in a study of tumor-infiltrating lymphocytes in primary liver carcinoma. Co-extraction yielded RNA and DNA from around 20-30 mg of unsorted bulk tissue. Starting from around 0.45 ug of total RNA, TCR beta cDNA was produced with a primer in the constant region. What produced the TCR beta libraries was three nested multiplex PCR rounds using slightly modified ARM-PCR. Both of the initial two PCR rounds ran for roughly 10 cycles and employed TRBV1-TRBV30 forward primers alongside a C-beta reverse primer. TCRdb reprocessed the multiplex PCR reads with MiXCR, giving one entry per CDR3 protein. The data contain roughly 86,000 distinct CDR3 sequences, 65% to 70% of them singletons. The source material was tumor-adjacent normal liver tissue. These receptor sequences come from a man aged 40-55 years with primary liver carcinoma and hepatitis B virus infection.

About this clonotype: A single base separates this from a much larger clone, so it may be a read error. This CDR3 reads CAIGPVGEQYF. The DNA for the CDR3 is TGTGCCATCGGGCCCGTGGGCGAGCAGTACTTC. The chain carries TRBV10-3 and TRBJ2-7; no firm D call. Germline loops: CDR1 ENHRY, CDR2 SYGVKD. CDR3 size: 11 residues. V lost 8 bases, J lost 6 bases, and 11 bases lay in between.

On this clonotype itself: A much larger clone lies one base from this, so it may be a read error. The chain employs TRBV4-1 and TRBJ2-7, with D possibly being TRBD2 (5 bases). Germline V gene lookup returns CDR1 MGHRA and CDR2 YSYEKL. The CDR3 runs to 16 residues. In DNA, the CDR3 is TGCACCAGCAGCCAAGAACATCCCTCCGGGACCTACGAGCAGTACTTC. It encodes CTSSQEHPSGTYEQYF.

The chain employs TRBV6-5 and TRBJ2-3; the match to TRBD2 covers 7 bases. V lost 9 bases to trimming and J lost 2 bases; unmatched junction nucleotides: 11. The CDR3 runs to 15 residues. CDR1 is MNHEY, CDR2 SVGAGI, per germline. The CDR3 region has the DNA TGTGCCAGTACCCCCCCGGGGGGTTACACAGATACGCAGTATTTT. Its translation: CASTPPGGYTDTQYF.

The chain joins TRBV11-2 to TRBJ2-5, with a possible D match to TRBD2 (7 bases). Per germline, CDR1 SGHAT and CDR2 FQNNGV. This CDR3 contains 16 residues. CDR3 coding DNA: TGTACTAGCAGCTTAGATCTGGGAGGGGGACAAGAGACCCAGTACTTC. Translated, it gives CTSSLDLGGGQETQYF.

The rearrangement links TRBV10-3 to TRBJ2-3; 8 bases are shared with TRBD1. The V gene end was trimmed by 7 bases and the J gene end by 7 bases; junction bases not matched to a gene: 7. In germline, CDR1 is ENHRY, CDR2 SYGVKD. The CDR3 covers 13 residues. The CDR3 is CAITGGLSYTQYF. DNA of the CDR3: TGTGCCATCACAGGGGGCCTGTCATATACGCAGTATTTT.

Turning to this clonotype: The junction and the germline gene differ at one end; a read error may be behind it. The CDR3 coding sequence is TGCGCCAACAGCCAACGGTTCAAATTAGGCGGGAGTTCCGCCGAGCAGTTCTTC. Translating gives CANSQRFKLGGSSAEQFF. The gene calls are TRBV4-1 and TRBJ2-1; 7 bases map to TRBD2. The germline V gene encodes CDR1 MGHRA and CDR2 YSYEKL. This CDR3 has 18 residues.

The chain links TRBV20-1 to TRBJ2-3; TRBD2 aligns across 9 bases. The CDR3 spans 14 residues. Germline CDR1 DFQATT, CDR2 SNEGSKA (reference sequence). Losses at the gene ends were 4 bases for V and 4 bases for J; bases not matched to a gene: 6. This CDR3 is CSATGLAPPDTQYF. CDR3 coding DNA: TGCAGTGCTACGGGACTAGCTCCCCCAGATACGCAGTATTTT.

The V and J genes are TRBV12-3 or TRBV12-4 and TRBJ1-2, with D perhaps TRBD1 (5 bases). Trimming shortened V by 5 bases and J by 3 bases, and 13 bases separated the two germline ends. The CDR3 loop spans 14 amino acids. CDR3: CASSLWQGDYGYTF. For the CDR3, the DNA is TGTGCCAGCAGTCTATGGCAGGGTGACTATGGCTACACCTTC.

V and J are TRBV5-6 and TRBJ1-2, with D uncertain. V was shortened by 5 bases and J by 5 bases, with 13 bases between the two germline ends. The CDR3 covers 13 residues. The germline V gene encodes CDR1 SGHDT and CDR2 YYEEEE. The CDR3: CASRPGQKYGYTF. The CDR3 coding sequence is TGTGCCAGCAGGCCCGGGCAGAAATATGGCTACACCTTC.

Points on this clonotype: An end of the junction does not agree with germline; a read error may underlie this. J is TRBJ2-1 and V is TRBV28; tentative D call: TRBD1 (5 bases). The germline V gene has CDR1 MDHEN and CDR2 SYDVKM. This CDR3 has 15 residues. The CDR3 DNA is TGTGCCAGCAGCCTAAAGGGGTCCCCCTACAATGGGCAGTTCTTC. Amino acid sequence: CASSLKGSPYNGQFF.

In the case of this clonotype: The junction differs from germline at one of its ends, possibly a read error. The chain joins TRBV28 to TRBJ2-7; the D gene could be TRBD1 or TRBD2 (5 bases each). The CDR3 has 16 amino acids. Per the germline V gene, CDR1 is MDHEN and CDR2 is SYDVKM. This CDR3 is CASSSPDGKGRYAQYF. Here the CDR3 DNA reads TGTGCCAGCAGTTCCCCCGATGGGAAGGGACGGTACGCGCAGTACTTC.

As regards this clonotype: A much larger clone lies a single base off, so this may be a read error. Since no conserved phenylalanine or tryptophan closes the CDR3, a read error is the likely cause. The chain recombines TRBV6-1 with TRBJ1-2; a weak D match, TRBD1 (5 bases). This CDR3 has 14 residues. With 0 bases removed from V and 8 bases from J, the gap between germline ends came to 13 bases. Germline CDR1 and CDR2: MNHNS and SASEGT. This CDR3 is CASSEALMRDGYTL. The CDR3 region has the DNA TGTGCCAGCAGTGAAGCGCTGATGAGGGACGGCTACACCCTC.

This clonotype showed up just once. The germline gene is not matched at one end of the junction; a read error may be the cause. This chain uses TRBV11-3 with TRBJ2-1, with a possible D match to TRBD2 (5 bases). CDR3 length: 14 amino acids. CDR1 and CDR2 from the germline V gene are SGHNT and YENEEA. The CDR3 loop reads CASSFGSSYSEQFF. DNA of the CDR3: TGTGCCAGCAGCTTTGGGAGCTCCTACAGTGAGCAGTTCTTC.